The next 29 T cell receptor beta chains were all read from a single sample in a study of shared clonotypes between healthy human individuals. Some clones are missing from TCRdb's copy, which holds only in-frame ones; the method was immunoSEQ multiplex PCR. The sample lists roughly 1 million clones, approximately 80% occurring once. The sample consisted of memory CD4+ T cells from PBMCs. Noted subset: CD45RA-negative fraction. These receptors were obtained from a man aged 18 to 30 in good health. Some clones in this sample may be carry-over from other donors' samples.

This clone was seen just once. The rearrangement uses TRBV30 and TRBJ2-3; D gene uncertain. There are 13 residues in the CDR3. Per germline, CDR1 GTSNPN and CDR2 SVGIG (reference sequence). V was cut by 1 base and J by 4 bases, with 9 bases left in between. In DNA form, the CDR3 reads TGTGCCTGGAGTGAAGGAAGGGCAGATACGCAGTATTTT. Protein: CAWSEGRADTQYF.

Regarding this clone: At one of its ends the junction is not consistent with the germline gene, which may arise from a read error. V and J are TRBV5-4 and TRBJ2-7; D gene unclear. The CDR3 has 15 residues. The germline V gene has CDR1 SGHNT and CDR2 YYREEE (reference sequence). DNA for the CDR3: TGTGCCAGCAGCTTGGCAGAAACCGGGCCTGCGATAATGAACTTC. Amino acid sequence: CASSLAETGPAIMNF.

The rearrangement links TRBV6-5 to TRBJ1-2; D is unresolved. This CDR3 region has 13 residues. Germline CDR1 and CDR2: MNHEY and SVGAGI. The V and J ends lost 2 bases and 2 bases respectively, with 6 bases between them. DNA for the CDR3: TGTGCCAGCAGTTACGAACAGAACTATGGCTACACCTTC. Amino acids: CASSYEQNYGYTF.

The chain carries TRBV28 and TRBJ2-7; 7 nucleotides match TRBD1. Trimming cost V 4 bases and J 4 bases; bases outside gene matches: 7. Germline-derived CDR1 and CDR2 are MDHEN and SYDVKM. The CDR3 runs to 14 residues. The CDR3 coding sequence is TGTGCCAGCAGTTCTCCGGGACAGATATACGAGCAGTACTTC. This encodes CASSSPGQIYEQYF.

The V and J genes are TRBV28 and TRBJ2-7; TRBD1 might be the D (7 bases). In germline, CDR1 is MDHEN, CDR2 SYDVKM. This CDR3 is built from 14 residues. V lost 6 bases to trimming and J lost 4 bases, with 16 bases between them. In nucleotides, the CDR3 is TGTGCCAGCAGCCCAGGGGGGCGTTTTTACGAGCAGTACTTC. Translating gives CASSPGGRFYEQYF.

This clone has a single count. The J gene is TRBJ1-1, the V gene TRBV11-2; D is unresolved. Germline assignment: CDR1 SGHAT and CDR2 FQNNGV. The CDR3 runs 11 residues. V was trimmed by 3 bases and J by 7 bases, leaving 6 bases between them. CDR3 nucleotide sequence: TGTGCCAGCAGCTTTTACAGTGAAGCTTTCTTT. Translated: CASSFYSEAFF.

CDR3 region: CASRLTLAEPYEQYF. Here the CDR3 DNA reads TGTGCCAGCAGGCTAACTCTAGCGGAGCCCTACGAGCAGTACTTC. V is TRBV6-1 and J is TRBJ2-7; TRBD2 matches at 7 bases. This CDR3 region has 15 residues. V lost 6 bases to trimming and J lost 2 bases; unmatched junction nucleotides: 10. CDR1 and CDR2 from the germline V gene are MNHNS and SASEGT.

The chain employs TRBV7-3 and TRBJ2-5; D may be TRBD2 (7 bases). The length of the CDR3 is 15 residues. Germline loops: CDR1 SGHTA, CDR2 FQGTGA. Between the trimmed V and J ends, which lost 2 bases and 1 base, there was a span of 11 bases. The CDR3: CASSLVGGAQETQYF. The CDR3 coding sequence is TGTGCCAGCAGCTTAGTTGGGGGGGCCCAAGAGACCCAGTACTTC.

This chain uses TRBV7-2 with TRBJ2-5, with 8 bases identical to TRBD1. CDR3 length: 15 residues. The germline CDR1 and CDR2 sequences are SGHTA and FQGNSA. The junction had 8 bases not matched to a gene; V was cut back by 3 bases and J by 5 bases. The CDR3 sequence is CASSLTGAAVETQYF. The CDR3, as DNA: TGTGCCAGCAGCTTGACAGGGGCGGCCGTTGAGACCCAGTACTTC.

This clone was detected many times. The chain couples TRBV28 to TRBJ2-3; 7 bases match TRBD1. V shed 7 bases, J shed 2 bases, and the junction held 6 bases outside the gene matches. The germline CDR1 and CDR2 sequences are MDHEN and SYDVKM. The CDR3 is 14 residues long. The CDR3, as DNA: TGTGCCAGCACACGTGGGACAGACACAGATACGCAGTATTTT. Its translation is CASTRGTDTDTQYF.

The CDR3 loop reads CASSPDRVGYEQYF. CDR3 nucleotide sequence: TGTGCCAGCAGCCCCGACAGGGTCGGCTACGAGCAGTACTTC. The gene calls are TRBV13 and TRBJ2-7; TRBD1 aligns across 7 bases. The germline gives CDR1 PRHDT, CDR2 FYEKMQ (reference sequence). V shed 5 bases and J 3 bases; nucleotides not matched to a gene: 7. There are 14 residues in the CDR3. The whole variable domain, filled in from reference TRBV13 and TRBJ2-7, reads AAGVIQSPRHLIKEKRETATLKCYPIPRHDTVYWYQQGPGQDPQFLISFYEKMQSDKGSIPDRFSAQQFSDYHSELNMSSLELGDSALYFCASSPDRVGYEQYFGPGTRLTVT.

The chain links TRBV7-2 to TRBJ1-4; D call uncertain. This CDR3 region has 13 residues. The germline V gene has CDR1 SGHTA and CDR2 FQGNSA. V was pared by 4 bases and J by 11 bases, with 14 bases between. The CDR3 sequence: CASSYALRDKLFF. CDR3 DNA: TGTGCCAGCAGCTACGCCCTAAGAGACAAACTGTTTTTT.

The chain combines TRBV15 with TRBJ1-1; D unclear. The CDR3 sequence is 15 residues long. V was trimmed by 0 bases and J by 2 bases, leaving 10 bases between them. The germline V gene has CDR1 LNHNV and CDR2 YYDKDF (reference sequence). DNA of the CDR3: TGTGCCACCAGCAGAGACCGACTAAGAAACACTGAAGCTTTCTTT. It codes for CATSRDRLRNTEAFF.

This chain connects TRBV5-1 to TRBJ2-7, with TRBD2 matching over 9 bases. The CDR3 has 15 residues. The germline V gene has CDR1 SGHRS and CDR2 YFSETQ. Trimming took 0 bases from V and 3 from J; bases not matched to a gene: 4. The CDR3 sequence: CASSLGLADYYEQYF. The CDR3 bases are TGCGCCAGCAGCTTGGGACTAGCGGACTACTACGAGCAGTACTTC.

About this clone itself: Being one base from a much bigger clone, this may be a read error. This chain links TRBV2 with TRBJ1-1; no firm D call. The ends were cut back, 6 bases at V and 3 bases at J, with 11 bases in the middle. The germline V gene has CDR1 SNHLY and CDR2 FYNNEI. This CDR3 has 13 amino acids. The chain's CDR3 is CASSQGRDTEAFF. For the CDR3, the DNA is TGTGCCAGCAGCCAAGGACGGGACACTGAAGCTTTCTTT. The full variable domain, with the rest looked up from reference TRBV2 and TRBJ1-1, is EPEVTQTPSHQVTQMGQEVILRCVPISNHLYFYWYRQILGQKVEFLVSFYNNEISEKSEIFDDQFSVERPDGSNFTLKIRSTKLEDSAMYFCASSQGRDTEAFFGQGTRLTVV.

The V and J genes are TRBV7-3 and TRBJ2-3; 7 nucleotides align to TRBD2. Germline V lookup: CDR1 SGHTA, CDR2 FQGTGA. The CDR3 contains 16 residues. V lost 8 bases and J lost 1; bases outside the gene matches: 12. For the CDR3, the DNA is TGTGCCAGCGCCCGTGGACTAGGGGAAGGCACAGATACGCAGTATTTT. This translates into CASARGLGEGTDTQYF.

The chain links TRBV29-1 to TRBJ2-7; D possibly uses TRBD1 or TRBD2 (5 bases each). Trimming pared 4 bases from V and 2 bases from J, leaving 6 bases between. The CDR3 length is 11 residues. The germline V gene has CDR1 SQVTM and CDR2 ANQGSEA. For the CDR3, the DNA is TGCAGCGTTGGGGGGACCTACGAGCAGTACTTC. This sequence encodes CSVGGTYEQYF.

The chain recombines TRBV15 with TRBJ1-5, with D tentatively TRBD1 (5 bases). This CDR3 is 18 amino acids long. V was pared by 3 bases and J by 0 bases, with 18 bases between. In germline, CDR1 is LNHNV, CDR2 YYDKDF (reference sequence). This CDR3 is CATSSGDLRAYSNQPQHF. CDR3 in DNA: TGTGCCACCAGCAGTGGGGACCTCAGGGCTTATAGCAATCAGCCCCAGCATTTT.

J is TRBJ2-7 and V is TRBV5-5, with 7 bases fitting TRBD2. The germline V gene encodes CDR1 SGHKS and CDR2 YYEKEE (reference sequence). V shed 4 bases, J shed 9 bases, and the junction held 16 bases outside the gene matches. The CDR3 is 15 residues long. DNA of the CDR3: TGTGCCAGCAGCGGCTATTCCGGGGGGTTCCATCCGCAGTACTTC. Translating it yields CASSGYSGGFHPQYF.

This clone was counted only a few times. The gene calls are TRBV7-2 and TRBJ2-5, with TRBD2 as a possible D gene (6 bases). The CDR3 is 13 amino acids. Per the germline V gene, CDR1 is SGHTA and CDR2 is FQGNSA. Trimming cost V 5 bases and J 5 bases, with 12 bases left between them. Here the CDR3 reads CASSLAGPETQYF. CDR3 DNA sequence: TGTGCCAGCAGCCTCGCGGGGCCGGAGACCCAGTACTTC.

The sample holds a few counts of this clone. The chain is built from TRBV7-2 and TRBJ1-5; D is unresolved. V was pared by 5 bases and J by 0 bases, with 11 bases between. From germline, CDR1 is SGHTA and CDR2 FQGNSA. The CDR3 length is 15 residues. The chain's CDR3 is CASSTRASSNQPQHF. The CDR3 nucleotides are TGTGCCAGCAGCACTCGTGCCTCTAGCAATCAGCCCCAGCATTTT.

In this sample, this clone turned up a few times. The gene calls are TRBV5-6 and TRBJ2-2; D is undetermined. The germline CDR1 and CDR2 sequences are SGHDT and YYEEEE. The length of the CDR3 is 15 residues. Between the trimmed V and J ends, which lost 2 bases and 1 base, there was a span of 9 bases. The CDR3 loop reads CASSFSRVNTGELFF. The CDR3 region has the DNA TGTGCCAGCAGCTTCTCTAGGGTGAACACCGGGGAGCTGTTTTTT.

The V and J genes are TRBV9 and TRBJ2-3, with TRBD2 matching 15 bases. The ends lost 3 bases at V and 4 bases at J; junction bases unmatched: 9. Germline CDR1 is SGDLS and CDR2 is YYNGEE. The CDR3 is 18 residues long. CDR3 in DNA: TGTGCCAGCAGCGCCCAACCGGGACTAGCGGGAGGTTCAGATACGCAGTATTTT. Translating gives CASSAQPGLAGGSDTQYF.

The CDR3 here is CAIGNQPQHF. The CDR3 nucleotides read TGTGCCATCGGAAATCAGCCCCAGCATTTT. The chain has TRBV10-3 and TRBJ1-5; D ambiguous. The length of the CDR3 is 10 residues. Trimming removed 8 bases from V and 4 bases from J, with 3 bases in between. Per the germline V gene, CDR1 is ENHRY and CDR2 is SYGVKD.

A note on this clone: Since a much larger clone is just one base distant, this may be a read error. The same CDR3 arises from other DNA sequences in this sample as well. The chain employs TRBV25-1 and TRBJ1-5; tentatively, D is TRBD1 (6 bases). Germline V lookup: CDR1 MGHDK, CDR2 SYGVNS. This CDR3 region has 13 residues. Trimming took 6 bases from V and 2 from J, leaving 8 bases between them. This CDR3 is CASRGQGNQPQHF. CDR3 nucleotides: TGTGCCAGCAGGGGACAAGGCAATCAGCCCCAGCATTTT.

The V and J genes are TRBV7-3 and TRBJ2-6, with 7 bases aligning to TRBD1. This CDR3 comprises 18 residues. Germline-derived CDR1 and CDR2 are SGHTA and FQGTGA. V was clipped by 6 bases and J by 2 bases; unmatched bases: 13. CDR3: CASSPGWTGPAGANVLTF. The CDR3 nucleotides read TGTGCCAGCAGTCCGGGGTGGACAGGCCCGGCTGGGGCCAACGTCCTGACTTTC.

The chain links TRBV15 to TRBJ2-4, with D perhaps being TRBD1 or TRBD2 (5 bases each). V lost 3 bases and J 6 bases, leaving 18 bases between the germline ends. CDR3 length equals 16 residues. CDR1 LNHNV and CDR2 YYDKDF come from the germline V gene (reference sequence). The CDR3 sequence: CATSSGRGVSLNIQYF. The CDR3 DNA follows: TGTGCCACCAGCAGCGGAAGGGGAGTTTCTTTAAACATTCAGTACTTC.

This chain connects TRBV15 to TRBJ1-1; D perhaps matches TRBD1 (6 bases). The CDR3 is 13 amino acids. The V end was cut by 0 bases, the J end by 11 bases, with 13 bases between. Germline lookup yields CDR1 LNHNV and CDR2 YYDKDF (reference sequence). DNA of the CDR3: TGTGCCACCAGCAGAGACCTACAGGGAGACGCTTTCTTT. It specifies CATSRDLQGDAFF.

The chain has TRBV5-1 and TRBJ2-1; 11 bases fit TRBD1. CDR1 SGHRS and CDR2 YFSETQ come from the germline V gene. J gave up 5 bases and V 4 bases, and 5 bases lay outside the gene matches. This CDR3 has 15 residues. CDR3: CASSSGQGADNEQFF. The CDR3 DNA is TGCGCCAGCAGCAGTGGACAGGGGGCTGACAATGAGCAGTTCTTC.